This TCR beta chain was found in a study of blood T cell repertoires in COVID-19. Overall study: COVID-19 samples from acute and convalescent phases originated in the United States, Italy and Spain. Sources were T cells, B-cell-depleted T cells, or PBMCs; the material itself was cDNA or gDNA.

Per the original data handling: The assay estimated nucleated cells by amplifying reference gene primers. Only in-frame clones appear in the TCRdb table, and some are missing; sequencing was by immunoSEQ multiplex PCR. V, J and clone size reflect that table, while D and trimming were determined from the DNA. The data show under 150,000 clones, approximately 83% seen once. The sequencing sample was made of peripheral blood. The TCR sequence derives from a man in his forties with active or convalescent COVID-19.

The CDR3 protein is CASSVGTASNQPQHF. The CDR3 DNA follows: TGTGCCAGCAGCGTGGGGACAGCTAGCAATCAGCCCCAGCATTTT. This rearrangement joins TRBV9 to TRBJ1-5, with 7 positions matching TRBD1. CDR3 size: 15 residues. V lost 2 bases, J lost 0 bases, and 2 bases stayed unmatched. The germline V gene has CDR1 SGDLS and CDR2 YYNGEE.